Listed below are T cell receptor beta chains from one sample, sequenced in a study of neurological immune-mediated disorders. MiXCR, applied by TCRdb to the 5' RACE reads, yields one record per CDR3 protein. The sample records more than 20,000 distinct CDR3 sequences, more than 14% being singletons. Sequencing used PBMCs. The receptors originated from a female donor with HTLV-1-associated myelopathy (HAM/TSP). CDR3s include the opening cysteine and the closing phenylalanine or tryptophan. D genes are given only for firm matches. A row's size may be missing; if present it is once, few, many or a size class.

clone_size	d_call	v_call	j_call	cdr3_aa	cdr3_nt
NA	TRBD1	TRBV3-1	TRBJ2-5	CASSQGGTGGETQYF	TGTGCCAGCAGCCAAGGGGGAACAGGGGGAGAGACCCAGTACTTC
many	TRBD1	TRBV6-5	TRBJ2-7	CASSRQHRGGYEQYF	TGTGCCAGCAGCCGCCAGCACAGGGGTGGCTACGAGCAGTACTTC
many	TRBD2	TRBV20-1	TRBJ2-5	CSARDDRGGAVQETQYF	TGCAGTGCTAGAGATGATCGCGGGGGGGCCGTCCAAGAGACCCAGTACTTC
many	TRBD2	TRBV20-1	TRBJ2-7	CSARDLFFDGRTIYEQYF	TGCAGTGCTAGAGATCTTTTTTTCGACGGGAGGACGATATACGAGCAGTACTTC
many	TRBD2	TRBV19	TRBJ2-6	CASSALAGVSGANVLTF	TGTGCCAGTAGTGCCTTGGCGGGAGTATCTGGGGCCAACGTCCTGACTTTC
few	NA	TRBV9	TRBJ2-1	CASSFYICSARQTTYNEQFF	NA
few	TRBD1	TRBV12-3/TRBV12-4	TRBJ2-7	CASRRGQGPYEQYF	TGTGCCAGCAGGAGAGGACAGGGGCCCTACGAGCAGTACTTC
medium-sized	TRBD2	TRBV5-5	TRBJ2-3	CASSLRGSGSTDTQYF	TGTGCCAGCAGCTTGCGGGGTAGCGGGAGCACAGATACGCAGTATTTT
many	NA	TRBV7-2	TRBJ1-1	CASSLSRDTEAFF	TGTGCCAGCAGCTTATCGAGGGACACTGAAGCTTTCTTT
many	NA	TRBV9	TRBJ2-7	CASSVGPYTDEQYF	TGTGCCAGCAGCGTAGGACCCTACACCGACGAGCAGTACTTC
many	NA	TRBV5-6	TRBJ1-6	CASSLDRDLPLHF	TGTGCCAGCAGCTTGGACCGAGACTTACCCCTCCACTTT
NA	TRBD2	TRBV5-1	TRBJ2-1	CASSFWGLAGGLNEQFF	TGCGCCAGCAGCTTCTGGGGACTAGCGGGAGGCCTCAATGAGCAGTTCTTC
NA	TRBD1	TRBV20-1	TRBJ2-5	CSASSGQGAGETQYF	TGCAGTGCTTCGTCGGGACAGGGGGCTGGAGAGACCCAGTACTTC
many	NA	TRBV20-1	TRBJ2-3	CSARGSLEDTGTQYF	TGCAGTGCTAGAGGGAGCCTGGAAGACACCGGTACGCAGTATTTT
many	TRBD2	TRBV29-1	TRBJ2-2	CSSTSGSGTGELFF	TGCAGCTCAACTAGCGGGAGTGGCACCGGGGAGCTGTTTTTT
many	NA	TRBV20-1	TRBJ2-3	CSARGRRRGHGDTQYF	TGCAGTGCTAGAGGCCGGCGGCGGGGGCATGGAGATACGCAGTATTTT
many	TRBD2	TRBV20-1	TRBJ2-7	CSASVGGYSGGAGQYF	TGCAGTGCTTCCGTCGGAGGGTATAGCGGGGGGGCGGGGCAGTACTTC
many	NA	TRBV6-4	TRBJ2-3	CASSEGTSTDTQYF	TGTGCCAGCAGTGAGGGTACTAGCACAGATACGCAGTATTTT
large	NA	TRBV7-9	TRBJ1-2	CASSLGGNYGYTF	TGTGCCAGCAGCTTAGGCGGTAACTATGGCTACACCTTC
NA	NA	TRBV7-9	TRBJ1-4	CASSFYICSASPGGGEKLFF	NA
medium-sized	NA	TRBV4-1	TRBJ2-2	CASSQDDLNTGELFF	TGCGCCAGCAGCCAGGATGACCTGAACACCGGGGAGCTGTTTTTT
NA	NA	TRBV12-5	TRBJ2-4	CASGLRDRDMSMRAKNIQYF	TGTGCTAGTGGTTTGAGGGACCGAGACATGTCCATGCGTGCCAAAAACATTCAGTACTTC
many	NA	TRBV20-1	TRBJ2-5	CSASGQQETQYF	TGCAGTGCTAGCGGGCAACAAGAGACCCAGTACTTC
many	NA	TRBV4-1	TRBJ2-3	CASSQLDRSTDTQYF	TGCGCCAGCAGCCAATTGGACAGAAGCACAGATACGCAGTATTTT
many	NA	TRBV5-1	TRBJ1-1	CASSFSGGGETEAFF	TGCGCCAGCAGCTTCTCCGGAGGGGGGGAGACTGAAGCTTTCTTT
many	TRBD2	TRBV28	TRBJ2-3	CASSLWSGGSTDTQYF	TGTGCCAGCAGTTTATGGAGCGGGGGGTCCACAGATACGCAGTATTTT
many	TRBD2	TRBV2	TRBJ2-1	CASSGAGASGDNEQFF	TGTGCCAGCAGTGGAGCCGGGGCTAGCGGAGACAATGAGCAGTTCTTC
medium-sized	TRBD1	TRBV10-3	TRBJ2-7	CAIGNLTGTVVYEQYF	TGTGCCATCGGTAATCTAACCGGGACAGTCGTCTACGAGCAGTACTTC
many	TRBD2	TRBV20-1	TRBJ2-1	CSGRGLAGVEEQFF	TGCAGTGGGCGAGGGCTAGCGGGAGTGGAGGAGCAGTTCTTC
many	TRBD1	TRBV4-2	TRBJ2-7	CASSQARQGNHYEQYF	TGTGCCAGCAGCCAAGCCCGACAGGGGAACCACTACGAGCAGTACTTC
many	NA	TRBV5-1	TRBJ2-7	CASSSSGTVQYF	TGCGCCAGCAGCTCTTCCGGGACGGTGCAGTACTTC
many	NA	TRBV19	TRBJ1-1	CASSRVDTANTEAFF	TGTGCCAGTAGTAGGGTAGATACGGCGAACACTGAAGCTTTCTTT
many	TRBD1	TRBV20-1	TRBJ2-7	CSAGHPDRGLYEQYF	TGCAGTGCTGGCCACCCTGACAGGGGGCTCTACGAGCAGTACTTC
medium-sized	TRBD2	TRBV20-1	TRBJ2-3	CSARGASGTSDTQYF	TGCAGTGCTAGAGGGGCTAGCGGGACCTCAGATACGCAGTATTTT
many	TRBD2	TRBV20-1	TRBJ2-3	CRTSDGDTQYF	TGCAGGACTAGCGATGGGGATACGCAGTATTTT
many	NA	TRBV5-1	TRBJ2-3	CASSIQGLGDTQYF	TGCGCCAGCAGCATCCAGGGTCTTGGAGATACGCAGTATTTT
many	NA	TRBV7-9	TRBJ1-1	CASSLAQGGRTEAFF	TGTGCCAGCAGCTTAGCACAGGGAGGGCGCACTGAAGCTTTCTTT
NA	NA	TRBV20-1	TRBJ1-5	CSASLQLKSTRDIHQPQHF	TGCAGTGCTAGCCTTCAACTAAAATCGACCCGGGACATTCATCAGCCCCAGCATTTT
many	NA	TRBV20-1	TRBJ1-5	CSARSASTGDQPQHF	TGCAGTGCTAGATCGGCCAGCACGGGGGATCAGCCCCAGCATTTT
many	NA	TRBV20-1	TRBJ1-1	CSAGGPQNTEAFF	TGCAGTGCGGGGGGACCGCAGAACACTGAAGCTTTCTTT
many	NA	TRBV20-1	TRBJ2-3	CSAQGRLGFTDTQYF	TGCAGTGCTCAAGGGCGGCTGGGCTTCACAGATACGCAGTATTTT
many	NA	TRBV28	TRBJ1-1	CASSRVHNTEAFF	TGTGCCAGCAGTAGGGTACATAACACTGAAGCTTTCTTT
NA	TRBD2	TRBV20-1	TRBJ2-3	CSARGAVAGDPDTQYF	TGCAGTGCTAGAGGGGCGGTAGCGGGAGACCCAGATACGCAGTATTTT
NA	NA	TRBV20-1	TRBJ1-2	CSAGRGNYGYTF	TGCAGTGCTGGAAGGGGGAACTATGGCTACACCTTC
many	NA	TRBV5-1	TRBJ2-1	CASSLAVANNEQFF	TGCGCCAGCAGCTTGGCCGTGGCAAACAATGAGCAGTTCTTC
many	TRBD2	TRBV11-2	TRBJ2-7	CASSSPNDWTSDYEQYF	TGTGCCAGCAGCTCACCCAACGATTGGACTAGCGACTACGAGCAGTACTTC
NA	NA	TRBV7-6	TRBJ2-3	CASSSRRDTQYF	TGTGCCAGCAGCTCCCGAAGGGATACGCAGTATTTT
many	TRBD2	TRBV7-2	TRBJ2-2	CASALGLANTGELFF	TGTGCCAGCGCCCTGGGACTAGCGAACACCGGGGAGCTGTTTTTT
medium-sized	NA	TRBV4-1	TRBJ2-7	CASSRTAGRDAGQYF	TGCGCCAGCAGCCGAACCGCCGGCAGGGATGCGGGGCAGTACTTC
many	NA	TRBV20-1	TRBJ1-2	CSARDSGGIIGYGYTF	TGCAGTGCTAGAGATTCGGGGGGAATAATTGGCTATGGCTACACCTTC
many	NA	TRBV6-5	TRBJ2-7	CASGVGLDEQYF	TGTGCCAGCGGGGTGGGTCTCGACGAGCAGTACTTC
NA	TRBD2	TRBV5-4	TRBJ2-1	CASSRSSGVLDNEQFF	TGTGCCAGCAGCCGATCTAGCGGGGTACTCGACAATGAGCAGTTCTTC
many	NA	TRBV6-1	TRBJ1-2	CASSDFGITYGYTF	TGTGCCAGCAGTGATTTTGGCATAACCTATGGCTACACCTTC
many	TRBD2	TRBV20-1	TRBJ2-1	CSAGTSGIYEQFF	TGCAGTGCAGGGACTAGCGGGATATATGAGCAGTTCTTC